A selection of T cell receptor beta chains follows, all from one sample in a study of T cells in Graves' hyperthyroidism and ophthalmopathy. A single record per CDR3 protein comes from TCRdb applying MiXCR to the multiplex PCR reads. The table records roughly 330,000 distinct CDR3 sequences, 16% of them present only once. Sequencing input: blood. All receptors come from a man aged 30 to 39 with Graves' hyperthyroidism. The CDR3 runs from the conserved cysteine through the conserved F or W. D genes are given only for firm matches. Some rows mark clone size as missing; the rest say once, few, many or name a class of expanded clone.

CDR3: CASSSDLIAGGPSEQYF
DNA: TGCGCCAGCAGCTCTGACCTGATAGCGGGAGGGCCGTCCGAGCAGTACTTC
J: TRBJ2-7
V: TRBV5-1
size: few
length: 17
D: TRBD2

CDR3: CASTDRGEPEAFF
DNA: TGTGCCAGTACCGACCGGGGGGAACCTGAAGCTTTCTTT
J: TRBJ1-1
V: TRBV19
size: few
length: 13
D: .

CDR3: CASSEGGDRWNTEAFF
DNA: TGTGCCAGCAGTGAGGGGGGGGACAGGTGGAACACTGAAGCTTTCTTT
J: TRBJ1-1
V: TRBV25-1
size: .
length: 16
D: TRBD1

CDR3: CASSTGLAGGGTGELFF
DNA: TGCGCCAGCAGCACGGGACTAGCGGGAGGTGGCACCGGGGAGCTGTTTTTT
J: TRBJ2-2
V: TRBV5-1
size: many
length: 17
D: TRBD2

CDR3: CASSPGTGGYEQFF
DNA: TGCGCCAGCAGCCCGGGGACAGGGGGATATGAGCAGTTCTTC
J: TRBJ2-1
V: TRBV5-1
size: many
length: 14
D: TRBD1

CDR3: CASSSWAEPQETQYF
DNA: TGTGCCAGCAGTTCCTGGGCGGAGCCCCAAGAGACCCAGTACTTC
J: TRBJ2-5
V: TRBV12-3/TRBV12-4
size: few
length: 15
D: .

CDR3: CASSLRGPFNGYTF
DNA: TGTGCCAGCAGTCTCAGGGGGCCTTTCAACGGCTACACCTTC
J: TRBJ1-2
V: TRBV27
size: .
length: 14
D: TRBD1

CDR3: CAWSVHPGPYEQYF
DNA: TGTGCCTGGAGTGTACATCCAGGGCCCTACGAGCAGTACTTC
J: TRBJ2-7
V: TRBV30
size: many
length: 14
D: .

CDR3: CASSPTSGRLNEQFF
DNA: TGTGCCAGCTCCCCGACTAGCGGGAGGTTGAATGAGCAGTTCTTC
J: TRBJ2-1
V: TRBV18
size: many
length: 15
D: TRBD2

CDR3: CASGSGTSGMDEQFF
DNA: TGTGCTAGTGGCTCCGGGACTAGCGGGATGGACGAGCAGTTCTTC
J: TRBJ2-1
V: TRBV12-5
size: .
length: 15
D: TRBD2

CDR3: CASSQGTSGRSYNEQFF
DNA: TGTGCCAGCAGCCAGGGGACTAGCGGGCGCTCCTACAATGAGCAGTTCTTC
J: TRBJ2-1
V: TRBV4-2
size: .
length: 17
D: TRBD2

CDR3: CASSARGRGTGELFF
DNA: TGTGCCAGCAGCGCCCGCGGGAGGGGCACCGGGGAGCTGTTTTTT
J: TRBJ2-2
V: TRBV9
size: once
length: 15
D: TRBD2

CDR3: CATSAPDREDQPQHF
DNA: TGTGCCACCAGTGCCCCCGACAGGGAGGATCAGCCCCAGCATTTT
J: TRBJ1-5
V: TRBV24-1
size: .
length: 15
D: TRBD1

CDR3: CASSESDREWNEQFF
DNA: TGTGCCAGCAGTGAATCGGACAGGGAGTGGAATGAGCAGTTCTTC
J: TRBJ2-1
V: TRBV25-1
size: .
length: 15
D: TRBD1

CDR3: CASSRFGWNTEAFF
DNA: TGTGCCAGCAGCCGCTTCGGGTGGAACACTGAAGCTTTCTTT
J: TRBJ1-1
V: TRBV7-8
size: .
length: 14
D: .

CDR3: CASRILAGGVSYNEQFF
DNA: TGTGCCAGCCGTATACTAGCGGGAGGAGTGTCCTACAATGAGCAGTTCTTC
J: TRBJ2-1
V: TRBV2
size: many
length: 17
D: TRBD2

CDR3: CASGFSSGLASTGELFF
DNA: TGTGCCAGCGGTTTTTCCTCCGGACTTGCGAGCACCGGGGAGCTGTTTTTT
J: TRBJ2-2
V: TRBV2
size: .
length: 17
D: .

CDR3: CSVEDPAGRIYNEQFF
DNA: TGCAGCGTTGAAGATCCAGCGGGGAGGATCTACAATGAGCAGTTCTTC
J: TRBJ2-1
V: TRBV29-1
size: many
length: 16
D: TRBD2

CDR3: CASSQEFAAGGYTDTQYF
DNA: TGTGCCAGCAGCCAAGAGTTTGCAGCGGGGGGATACACAGATACGCAGTATTTT
J: TRBJ2-3
V: TRBV3-1
size: many
length: 18
D: TRBD2

CDR3: CASSLVVSYEQYF
DNA: TGCGCCAGCAGCTTGGTCGTATCCTACGAGCAGTACTTC
J: TRBJ2-7
V: TRBV5-1
size: many
length: 13
D: .

CDR3: CSASRGLGVVETQYF
DNA: TGCAGTGCCTCCAGGGGACTAGGAGTGGTAGAGACCCAGTACTTC
J: TRBJ2-5
V: TRBV20-1
size: many
length: 15
D: TRBD2

CDR3: CASRGQGEAFF
DNA: TGTGCCAGCAGAGGACAGGGTGAAGCTTTCTTT
J: TRBJ1-1
V: TRBV6-1
size: many
length: 11
D: TRBD1

CDR3: CASSSYVGEQYF
DNA: TGTGCCAGCAGCTCATACGTGGGCGAGCAGTACTTC
J: TRBJ2-7
V: TRBV11-2
size: many
length: 12
D: .

CDR3: CASLRASTSTDTQYF
DNA: TGTGCCAGCTTGAGGGCCAGCACCAGCACAGATACGCAGTATTTT
J: TRBJ2-3
V: TRBV7-9
size: few
length: 15
D: .

CDR3: CASGGLAGGQDTQYF
DNA: TGTGCCAGCGGGGGACTAGCGGGAGGGCAAGATACGCAGTATTTT
J: TRBJ2-3
V: TRBV6-1
size: .
length: 15
D: TRBD2

CDR3: CASSLFLGGSSGELFF
DNA: TGTGCCAGCAGCTTATTTTTGGGAGGATCATCCGGGGAGCTGTTTTTT
J: TRBJ2-2
V: TRBV5-4
size: few
length: 16
D: .

CDR3: CSVEVRETQYF
DNA: TGCAGCGTTGAGGTTAGAGAGACCCAGTACTTC
J: TRBJ2-5
V: TRBV29-1
size: many
length: 11
D: .

CDR3: CASSFSHSNQPQHF
DNA: TGTGCCAGCAGCTTCAGCCATAGCAATCAGCCCCAGCATTTT
J: TRBJ1-5
V: TRBV6-1
size: many
length: 14
D: .

CDR3: CASDRTGASSYNEQFF
DNA: TGTGCCAGTGACAGGACAGGGGCAAGTTCCTACAATGAGCAGTTCTTC
J: TRBJ2-1
V: TRBV7-9
size: few
length: 16
D: TRBD1

CDR3: CASSPSGSKNEQFF
DNA: TGTGCCAGCAGTCCTAGCGGGAGTAAAAATGAGCAGTTCTTC
J: TRBJ2-1
V: TRBV12-3/TRBV12-4
size: once
length: 14
D: TRBD2

CDR3: CASSTLAGEQFF
DNA: TGTGCCAGCAGCACCCTAGCGGGTGAGCAGTTCTTC
J: TRBJ2-1
V: TRBV12-3/TRBV12-4
size: many
length: 12
D: TRBD2

CDR3: CAWRGTGTPNEQFF
DNA: TGTGCCTGGAGAGGGACAGGGACGCCCAATGAGCAGTTCTTC
J: TRBJ2-1
V: TRBV30
size: .
length: 14
D: TRBD1

CDR3: CAWSVSANYGYTF
DNA: TGTGCCTGGAGTGTGTCCGCTAACTATGGCTACACCTTC
J: TRBJ1-2
V: TRBV30
size: many
length: 13
D: .

CDR3: CASSPPGRGHQETQYF
DNA: TGCGCCAGCAGCCCCCCGGGTCGGGGGCACCAAGAGACCCAGTACTTC
J: TRBJ2-5
V: TRBV4-1
size: few
length: 16
D: .

CDR3: CASRGDSNYGYTF
DNA: TGTGCCAGCAGAGGGGACAGCAACTATGGCTACACCTTC
J: TRBJ1-2
V: TRBV12-3/TRBV12-4
size: many
length: 13
D: TRBD1